One TCR beta chain is described in this entry. No antigen is known for it. It has no much larger one-base neighbor in the sample; base qualities were not kept. The V end loses 8 bases and the J end loses 0 bases, and a stretch of 13 bases separates them. The CDR3 starts with the cysteine, ends with the phenylalanine, and has 14 residues. This entry keeps only the CDR3 DNA: 42 bases, framed from base 1. The germline V gene yields SNHLY for CDR1 and FYNNEI for CDR2. RNA was extracted with the RNeasy kit and roughly 0.5 to 1 ug was reverse transcribed using random hexamers. The immunoSEQ multiplex PCR assay, which covers 54 Vbeta and 13 Jbeta segments, was used to amplify TCR beta CDR3 regions. PCR amplification bias was corrected by using a synthetic template baseline for primer optimization and computational correction. The paper's data handling went like this. Reads were assigned to V, D and J genes according to IMGT and analyzed in immunoSEQ Analyzer, with only productive sequences retained. Clonality was calculated as one minus the Shannon entropy normalized by log2 of the number of productive unique sequences. For each patient and control, public and private clones were evaluated within the 100 most prevalent clones. Clones were defined as Susac-specific when absent from the healthy and MS cohorts, from about 1,100 published viral clones and from other ImmuneACCESS disease sequences. In TCRdb, the public reads were trimmed at Q25 with fastp and aligned with MiXCR, with productive beta chains retained. Entries that share a CDR3 protein sequence are merged under the most common genes and DNA. The V and J calls were determined by TCRdb, not by the authors. The sample profile shows about 300,000 distinct CDR3 sequences; about 85% of them were found once. 0.095% to 0.14% of the sample comes from the top ten.

This sample was taken from a study of CD8 T cells in Susac syndrome (dated by TCRdb to between 2018 and 2020). Study-level background: Whether CD8+ T cell activation and differentiation in Susac syndrome was antigen driven was tested using repertoire sequencing. CD8+ T cell repertoire clonality was compared between more than 9 healthy donors, some 14 Susac syndrome patients and about 15 multiple sclerosis patients.

High-throughput TCR beta sequencing profiled peripheral blood CD8+ and CD4+ T cells from healthy donors, Susac syndrome patients and multiple sclerosis patients. Treatment-naive patients with stable or active relapsing-remitting disease fulfilling revised McDonald criteria were used as multiple sclerosis controls. CD8+ TEMRA cells were enriched by FACS, while bulk CD8+ and CD4+ T cells were purified by magnetic negative isolation. Blood was drawn into EDTA tubes, processed within 24 hours, and PBMCs were isolated by density gradient centrifugation. PBMCs intended for TCR sequencing were cryopreserved in liquid nitrogen and thawed later in a water bath at 37 degrees C. A purity of at least 90% was achieved for sorted or isolated CD4+, CD8+ and CD8+ TEMRA cells. Findings and caveats that apply to the study as a whole: The TCR sequencing and HLA analysis was acknowledged to have included a relatively small number of individuals.

Here the chain combines TRBV2 and TRBJ2-5; possibly the D gene is TRBD2, per 5 matching bases. The receptor's source is a human donor with multiple sclerosis. The sample taken for sequencing was CD8+ T cells from PBMCs. The base sequence is TGTGCCAGCTGGGCCAGCGGCGACCAAGAGACCCAGTACTTC. The encoded protein is CASWASGDQETQYF.